This T cell receptor (beta chain) was found in a study of STAT5B mutations in CD4+ large granular lymphocyte leukemia. The CDR3 covers 14 residues. The germline gives CDR1 LNHDA, CDR2 SQIVND (reference sequence). V trimming: 3 bases; J trimming: 5 bases; junction bases outside the gene matches: 4. Sequencing used immunoSEQ multiplex PCR; TCRdb keeps in-frame clones, though not all of them. Of some 29,000 clones listed, 65% to 80% are singletons. The gene calls are TRBV19 and TRBJ2-5; 9 nucleotides match TRBD1. The clonotype was recovered from a human donor in good health. What was sequenced was CD4+ T cells from blood buffy coats. Here the CDR3 reads CASSMGTGRETQYF. The CDR3 nucleotides read TGTGCCAGTAGTATGGGGACAGGGCGCGAGACCCAGTACTTC.